What follows is one TCR beta chain and its context. Antigen unknown. TCR beta VDJ and CDR3 profiling used genomic DNA as template. TCRdb reprocessed the reads via MiXCR and lists one record per CDR3 protein. The sample yields more than 150,000 distinct CDR3 sequences, about three fifths seen once. The sample belongs to a study of CD8+CD57+ T cells in acquired aplastic anemia. Study-wide background: DNA per sorted CD4+ or CD8+ sample ranged roughly 0.17 to 27.4 ug, averaging around 3.1 ug.

Findings and limits, study-wide: Between patients and controls, CD8+ Simpson's diversity did not vary significantly. About 29 sequences, all CD8+ CDR3, were shared between patients and controls.

This CDR3 has 11 amino acids. From germline, CDR1 is MNHNS and CDR2 SASEGT. V lost 2 bases and J lost 5, with 1 base in between. The TCR comes from a human donor with severe aplastic anemia or a healthy control (not recorded which). The material sequenced was sorted CD4+, CD8+, or CD8+CD57+ T cells (not recorded which) from PBMCs. The V call is TRBV6-1, the J call TRBJ1-5; D is uncertain. This CDR3 is CASSEYQPQHF. The CDR3 bases are TGTGCCAGCAGTGAATATCAGCCCCAGCATTTT.